What follows is one T cell receptor (beta chain) and its context. The sample originates from a study of T cells expressing NK-cell markers. Overall study: The TCR beta repertoires originated in sorted CD3+CD56+NKG2C+, CD3+CD56+NKG2C- and CD3+CD56-NKG2C+ T cells.

The CDR3 loop spans 16 amino acids. Germline V gives CDR1 SGHDT, CDR2 YYEEEE. Using the 5' RACE reads, TCRdb records one entry per CDR3 protein without DNA. Its clone listing holds fewer than 300,000 distinct CDR3 sequences. The TCR comes from a woman between 18 and 70 years old in good health. The gene calls are TRBV5-6 and TRBJ2-3; TCRdb's assignment of TRBD2 cannot be checked, as there is no DNA. The source material was blood T cells: a sorted CD56 or NKG2C T cell subset, CD4+ or CD8+ T cells, or bulk PBMC T cells (not recorded which). This chain's CDR3 is CASTSFGGGAGDTQYF.